This T cell receptor (beta chain) was observed in a study of cytomegalovirus exposure and HLA in healthy donors. Study-wide results and limits: The finding came from a later analysis; first-cohort TCR clusters tended to co-occur in the 110 or so validation repertoires. In vitro assays verified that three CMV-associated chains recognized CMV antigens specifically. The majority of TCR sequences were rare, yet some public TCRs appeared in many donors.

It was the approximately 110-subject validation cohort, separate from the roughly 700-subject first cohort, to which the donors belonged. Sequenced by immunoSEQ multiplex PCR; TCRdb stores in-frame clones only, minus some. Of over 200,000 clones listed, 88% were seen once; the top ten hold about 2.7%. With 4 bases clipped from V and 4 bases from J, the junction kept 10 bases outside the gene matches. Per the germline V gene, CDR1 is MNHNS and CDR2 is SASEGT. The CDR3 spans 17 residues. Notes on this clone: The antigen is unknown.

This chain links TRBV6-1 with TRBJ2-1, with 10 bases lining up with TRBD1. Input material: PBMCs. The receptor comes from a woman between 18 and 29 years old in good health and CMV-seronegative. This CDR3 is CASSGSGQGGFYNEQFF. The CDR3 nucleotides are TGTGCCAGCAGTGGATCCGGACAGGGGGGCTTTTACAATGAGCAGTTCTTC.